One T cell receptor (beta chain) is described in this entry. Antigen specificity is unknown. The CDR3 totals 15 residues. Trimming pared 0 bases from V and 0 bases from J, leaving 7 bases between. CDR1 MNHEY and CDR2 SVGAGI come from the germline V gene. As for treatment: oral pan-JAK inhibitor, 5-10 mg twice daily. Isolated RNA was reverse transcribed into cDNA used as the sequencing template. Only in-frame clones appear in the TCRdb table, and some are missing; sequencing was by immunoSEQ multiplex PCR. The sample has 250,000 to 350,000 clones; 60% are singletons. This sample is part of a study of CD8+ T cells in alopecia areata. Overall study results and limits: Only a single nonresponder existed, so baseline CD8+ expansion links stay unclear.

Specimen: CD4+ T cells sorted from blood, collected between weeks 51 and 54, from a patient treated with tofacitinib. The receptor's source is a human donor with alopecia areata. The V and J genes are TRBV6-5 and TRBJ2-3; D remains ambiguous. CDR3 sequence reads: CASSYSAVSTDTQYF. CDR3 DNA: TGTGCCAGCAGTTACTCGGCGGTCAGCACAGATACGCAGTATTTT.